One TCR beta chain is described in this entry. The data were obtained in a study of beta chain features in type 1 diabetes. Germline values: CDR1 MNHEY, CDR2 SMNVEV (reference sequence). This CDR3 has 16 amino acids. With 6 bases removed from V and 1 base from J, the gap between germline ends came to 16 bases. The isolated RNA, all of it, was reverse transcribed, so expressed TCRB transcripts were what got sequenced. Approximately 3.7 million reads per sample on average were obtained from naive, central memory and regulatory T cell samples. TCRdb's table, derived via immunoSEQ multiplex PCR, lists solely in-frame clones and lacks some. This table holds fewer than 650,000 clones, 15% found once.

The clonotype originates from a man between 18 and 29 years old in good health. V usage is TRBV27 and J usage is TRBJ1-3; a weak D match, TRBD1 (6 bases). Sequencing used naive CD4+ T cells from blood. CDR3 DNA: TGTGCCAGCAGCCCGGGGGCCTTACTATCTGGAAACACCATATATTTT. It codes for CASSPGALLSGNTIYF.